This T cell receptor (beta chain) was identified during a study of T cell changes during pregnancy in multiple sclerosis. The protocol was immunoSEQ multiplex PCR, while the TCRdb copy is restricted to in-frame clones and leaves out a portion. The sample holds about 36,000 clones, just over 90% seen once. The CDR3 sequence is 15 residues long. V gave up 4 bases and J gave up 8 bases; unmatched junction bases: 3. Germline values: CDR1 MDHEN, CDR2 SYDVKM. V usage is TRBV28 and J usage is TRBJ2-1, with 15 bases matching TRBD2. Sequenced material: CD4+ T cells from peripheral blood mononuclear cells, taken in the first trimester of pregnancy. This clonotype was obtained from a female donor with multiple sclerosis, enrolled in a pregnancy study. The CDR3: CASSSGLAGGDEQFF. In DNA form, the CDR3 reads TGTGCCAGCAGTTCGGGACTAGCGGGAGGTGATGAGCAGTTCTTC.